The 2 T cell receptor beta chains below all came from one sample that was sequenced in a study of T cells of healthy individuals. TCRdb re-called the 5' RACE reads through MiXCR, storing one row per CDR3 protein. The sample lists under 70,000 distinct CDR3 sequences; about 14% were seen once. The source is a human donor in good health.

The chain carries TRBV6-6 and TRBJ2-2; D remains unclear. CDR3 length equals 13 residues. Germline V CDR1 and CDR2: MNHNY, SVGAGI (reference sequence). Deletions cut 0 bases from V and 6 bases from J, with 5 bases between. The CDR3 sequence is CASSYSIAGELFF. In DNA form, the CDR3 reads TGTGCCAGCAGTTACTCGATCGCCGGGGAGCTGTTTTTT.

There are a few counts of this clonotype. The chain links TRBV20-1 to TRBJ2-1; D gene uncertain. The V gene lost 5 bases and the J gene lost 8 bases, with 13 bases spanning the gap. Per the germline V gene, CDR1 is DFQATT and CDR2 is SNEGSKA (reference sequence). The length of the CDR3 is 12 residues. DNA of the CDR3: TGCAGTGCTCTAACAGAAGTTGATGAGCAGTTCTTC. This sequence encodes CSALTEVDEQFF.